The 9 T cell receptor beta chains listed next were all sequenced from one sample in a study of T cell responses to AZD1222 COVID-19 vaccine (dated by TCRdb to the early 2020s). The time point label here, explained by the study, means: about 28 days (+/-7) after the second vaccine dose. The receptor library was made with the immunoSEQ multiplex PCR assay. In TCRdb, the immuneACCESS table is reduced to in-frame sequences with V and J assigned. These tables do not hold every clone; where another copy was compared, an unresolved V gene accounts for under half, and the others remain unexplained. The sample profile shows about 48,000 clones; approximately 90% of them were found once. The top ten constitute 5.3% of the sample. This specimen was peripheral blood, taken 28 days after the second AZD1222 dose. All receptors derive from an adult who received the AZD1222 COVID-19 vaccine.

In nucleotides, the CDR3 is TGTGCCAGCAACCCTTGGGCGGGAGAGGGGTACAATGAGCAGTTCTTC. Its protein is CASNPWAGEGYNEQFF. V usage is TRBV27 and J usage is TRBJ2-1; 7 bases match TRBD2. The CDR3 has 16 amino acids. The V gene end was trimmed by 7 bases and the J gene end by 4 bases; junction bases not matched to a gene: 13. Germline CDR1 reads MNHEY; CDR2 reads SMNVEV (reference sequence).

The chain uses TRBV6-1 and TRBJ1-3; D is undetermined. V lost 3 bases, J lost 0 bases, and 12 bases lay in between. The CDR3 consists of 16 residues. CDR1 and CDR2 from the germline V gene are MNHNS and SASEGT. CDR3: CASSEGRFFSGNTIYF. CDR3 sequence (DNA): TGTGCCAGCAGTGAGGGCAGGTTCTTCTCTGGAAACACCATATATTTT.

This clone has a handful of counts. The rearrangement links TRBV18 to TRBJ2-7; TRBD2 matches at 12 bases. The CDR3 has 16 residues. V lost 0 bases and J lost 5; bases outside the gene matches: 5. From germline, CDR1 is KGHSH and CDR2 LQKENI. Here the CDR3 DNA reads TGTGCCAGCTCACCACCGGGGCTAGCGGGAGGGCACGAGCAGTACTTC. Its protein product is CASSPPGLAGGHEQYF. Together with reference TRBV18 and TRBJ2-7, the CDR3 gives the full variable domain: NAGVMQNPRHLVRRRGQEARLRCSPMKGHSHVYWYRQLPEEGLKFMVYLQKENIIDESGMPKERFSAEFPKEGPSILRIQQVVRGDSAAYFCASSPPGLAGGHEQYFGPGTRLTVT.

This chain links TRBV4-2 with TRBJ1-6; D is undetermined. CDR1 and CDR2 (germline): LGHNA, YNFKEQ. V shed 1 base and J shed 10 bases, with 5 bases lying between them. CDR3 length: 12 residues. CDR3 nucleotide sequence: TGTGCCAGCAGCCAAGGTCAATCACCCCTCCACTTT. Amino acid sequence: CASSQGQSPLHF.

The chain uses TRBV7-6 and TRBJ1-6; D is unresolved. The V gene's germline CDR1 is SGHVS and CDR2 FNYEAQ. The CDR3 consists of 13 residues. The V gene lost 2 bases and the J gene lost 7 bases, with 6 bases spanning the gap. CDR3 bases: TGTGCCAGCAGCTTATCCCGGAATTCACCCCTCCACTTT. Protein sequence: CASSLSRNSPLHF. The whole variable domain, remainder taken from reference TRBV7-6 and TRBJ1-6, is GAGVSQSPRYKVTKRGQDVALRCDPISGHVSLYWYRQALGQGPEFLTYFNYEAQQDKSGLPNDRFSAERPEGSISTLTIQRTEQRDSAMYRCASSLSRNSPLHFGNGTRLTVT.

V is TRBV5-1 and J is TRBJ2-5; 8 bases align to TRBD2. The V segment lost 5 bases and the J segment 5 bases; nucleotides outside the gene matches: 8. The CDR3 spans 14 residues. Germline V CDR1 and CDR2: SGHRS, YFSETQ. CDR3 sequence reads: CASSLLAEAETQYF. CDR3 nucleotides: TGCGCCAGCAGTTTACTAGCGGAAGCGGAGACCCAGTACTTC.

V gene TRBV7-8 combines with J gene TRBJ2-7; D is unclear. CDR1 SGHVS and CDR2 FQNEAQ come from the germline V gene. CDR3 size: 15 residues. Trimming took off 1 base at V and 4 bases at J, with 14 bases between the two ends. CDR3 residues: CASSLESRTEYEQYF. Written as DNA, the CDR3 is TGTGCCAGCAGCTTAGAGTCACGTACCGAGTACGAGCAGTACTTC. The complete variable domain, with remaining parts taken from reference TRBV7-8 and TRBJ2-7, reads GAGVSQSPRYKVAKRGQDVALRCDPISGHVSLFWYQQALGQGPEFLTYFQNEAQLDKSGLPSDRFFAERPEGSVSTLKIQRTQQEDSAVYLCASSLESRTEYEQYFGPGTRLTVT.

CDR3 DNA: TGTGCCAGCAGCTTAGCAATTAGCGGGGCGACCCAGTACTTC. This translates into CASSLAISGATQYF. This chain uses TRBV7-8 with TRBJ2-5; the match to TRBD2 covers 8 bases. Germline-derived CDR1 and CDR2 are SGHVS and FQNEAQ. The CDR3 is 14 amino acids. The V segment lost 0 bases and the J segment 7 bases; nucleotides outside the gene matches: 4. Full variable domain (rest looked up from reference TRBV7-8 and TRBJ2-5): GAGVSQSPRYKVAKRGQDVALRCDPISGHVSLFWYQQALGQGPEFLTYFQNEAQLDKSGLPSDRFFAERPEGSVSTLKIQRTQQEDSAVYLCASSLAISGATQYFGPGTRLLVL.

The chain has TRBV27 and TRBJ2-7, with no clear D. In germline, CDR1 is MNHEY, CDR2 SMNVEV (reference sequence). The ends were cut back, 5 bases at V and 6 bases at J, with 17 bases in the middle. This CDR3 region has 14 residues. The CDR3 spells CASSPARILGEQYF. CDR3 nucleotides: TGTGCCAGCAGTCCCGCCCGTATACTGGGCGAGCAGTACTTC.